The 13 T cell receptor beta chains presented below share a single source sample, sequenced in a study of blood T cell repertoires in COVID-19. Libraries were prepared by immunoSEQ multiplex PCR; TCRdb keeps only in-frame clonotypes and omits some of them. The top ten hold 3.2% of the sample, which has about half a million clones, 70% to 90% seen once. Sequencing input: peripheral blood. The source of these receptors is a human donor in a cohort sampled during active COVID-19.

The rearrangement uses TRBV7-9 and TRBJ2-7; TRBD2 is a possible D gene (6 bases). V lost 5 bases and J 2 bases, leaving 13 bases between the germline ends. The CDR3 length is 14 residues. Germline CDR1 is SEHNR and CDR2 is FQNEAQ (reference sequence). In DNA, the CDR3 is TGTGCCAGCAGCCGTGGGACTTTACCCTACGAGCAGTACTTC. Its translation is CASSRGTLPYEQYF.

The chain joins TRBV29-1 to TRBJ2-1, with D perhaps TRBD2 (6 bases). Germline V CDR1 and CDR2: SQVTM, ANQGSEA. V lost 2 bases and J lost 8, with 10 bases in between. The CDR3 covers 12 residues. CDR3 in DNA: TGCAGCGTTGAATCCGGGAGCCATGAGCAGTTCTTC. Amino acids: CSVESGSHEQFF.

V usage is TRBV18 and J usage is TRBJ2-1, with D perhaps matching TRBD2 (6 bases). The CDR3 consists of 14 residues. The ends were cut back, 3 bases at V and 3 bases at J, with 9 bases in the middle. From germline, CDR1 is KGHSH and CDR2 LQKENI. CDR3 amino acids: CASSPEGDYNEQFF. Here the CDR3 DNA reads TGTGCCAGCTCACCGGAGGGAGACTACAATGAGCAGTTCTTC. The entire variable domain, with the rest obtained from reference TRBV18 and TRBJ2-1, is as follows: NAGVMQNPRHLVRRRGQEARLRCSPMKGHSHVYWYRQLPEEGLKFMVYLQKENIIDESGMPKERFSAEFPKEGPSILRIQQVVRGDSAAYFCASSPEGDYNEQFFGPGTRLTVL.

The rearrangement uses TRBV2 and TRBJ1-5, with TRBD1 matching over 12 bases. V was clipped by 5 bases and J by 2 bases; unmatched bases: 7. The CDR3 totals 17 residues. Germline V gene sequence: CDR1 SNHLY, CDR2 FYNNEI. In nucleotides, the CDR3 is TGTGCCAGCAGTCCCGGGACAGGGGGCGCGGGCAATCAGCCCCAGCATTTT. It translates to CASSPGTGGAGNQPQHF. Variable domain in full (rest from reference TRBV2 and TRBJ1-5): EPEVTQTPSHQVTQMGQEVILRCVPISNHLYFYWYRQILGQKVEFLVSFYNNEISEKSEIFDDQFSVERPDGSNFTLKIRSTKLEDSAMYFCASSPGTGGAGNQPQHFGDGTRLSIL.

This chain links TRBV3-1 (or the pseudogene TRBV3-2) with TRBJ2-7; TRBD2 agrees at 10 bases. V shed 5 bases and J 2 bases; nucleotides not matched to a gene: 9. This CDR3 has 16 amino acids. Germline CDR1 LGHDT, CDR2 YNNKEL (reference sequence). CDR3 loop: CASSAFTSGTPYEQYF. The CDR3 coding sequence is TGTGCCAGCAGCGCCTTCACTAGCGGGACACCCTACGAGCAGTACTTC.

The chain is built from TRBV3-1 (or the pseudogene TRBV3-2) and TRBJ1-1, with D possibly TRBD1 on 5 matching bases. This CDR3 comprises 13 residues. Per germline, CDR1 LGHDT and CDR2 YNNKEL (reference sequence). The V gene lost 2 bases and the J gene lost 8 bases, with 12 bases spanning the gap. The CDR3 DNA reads TGTGCCAGCAGCCAAAGTGCCCAGGGCGAAGCTTTCTTT. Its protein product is CASSQSAQGEAFF.

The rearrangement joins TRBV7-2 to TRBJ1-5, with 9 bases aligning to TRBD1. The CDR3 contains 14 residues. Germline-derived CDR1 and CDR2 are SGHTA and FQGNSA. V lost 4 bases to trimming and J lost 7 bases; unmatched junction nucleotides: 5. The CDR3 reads CASSWDREGQPQHF. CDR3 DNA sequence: TGTGCCAGCAGCTGGGACAGGGAGGGCCAGCCCCAGCATTTT.

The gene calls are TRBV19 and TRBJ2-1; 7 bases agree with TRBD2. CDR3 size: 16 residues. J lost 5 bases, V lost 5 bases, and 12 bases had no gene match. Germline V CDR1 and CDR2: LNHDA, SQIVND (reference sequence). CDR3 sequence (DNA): TGTGCCAGTAGTCCCCGGGGAGGGACCTTAGACAATGAGCAGTTCTTC. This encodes CASSPRGGTLDNEQFF. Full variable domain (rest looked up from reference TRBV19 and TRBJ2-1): DGGITQSPKYLFRKEGQNVTLSCEQNLNHDAMYWYRQDPGQGLRLIYYSQIVNDFQKGDIAEGYSVSREKKESFPLTVTSAQKNPTAFYLCASSPRGGTLDNEQFFGPGTRLTVL.

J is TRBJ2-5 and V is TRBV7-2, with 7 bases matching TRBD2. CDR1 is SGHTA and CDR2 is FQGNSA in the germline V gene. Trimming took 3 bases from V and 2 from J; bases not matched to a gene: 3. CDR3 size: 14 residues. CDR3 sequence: CASSLTSIQETQYF. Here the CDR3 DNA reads TGTGCCAGCAGCTTGACTAGCATTCAAGAGACCCAGTACTTC. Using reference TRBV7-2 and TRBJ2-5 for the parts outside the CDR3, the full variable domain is GAGVSQSPSNKVTEKGKDVELRCDPISGHTALYWYRQSLGQGLEFLIYFQGNSAPDKSGLPSDRFSAERTGGSVSTLTIQRTQQEDSAVYLCASSLTSIQETQYFGPGTRLLVL.

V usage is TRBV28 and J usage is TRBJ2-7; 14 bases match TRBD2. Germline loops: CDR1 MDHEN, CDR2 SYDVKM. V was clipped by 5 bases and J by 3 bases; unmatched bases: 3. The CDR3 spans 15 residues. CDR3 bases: TGTGCCAGCAGTCCGACTAGCGGGAGGGGCTACGAGCAGTACTTC. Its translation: CASSPTSGRGYEQYF.

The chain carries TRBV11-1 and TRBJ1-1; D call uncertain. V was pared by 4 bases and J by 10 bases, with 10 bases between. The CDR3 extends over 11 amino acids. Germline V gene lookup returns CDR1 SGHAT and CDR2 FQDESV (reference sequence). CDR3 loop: CASSSEGGAFF. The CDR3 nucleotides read TGTGCCAGCAGCTCAGAGGGTGGAGCTTTCTTT.

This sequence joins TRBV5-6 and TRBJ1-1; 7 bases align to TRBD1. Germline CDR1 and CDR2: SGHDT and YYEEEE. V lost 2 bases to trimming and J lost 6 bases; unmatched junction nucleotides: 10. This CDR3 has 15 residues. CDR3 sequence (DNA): TGTGCCAGCAGCTTACAGGGGCCTTTGGGAGCTGAAGCTTTCTTT. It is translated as CASSLQGPLGAEAFF.

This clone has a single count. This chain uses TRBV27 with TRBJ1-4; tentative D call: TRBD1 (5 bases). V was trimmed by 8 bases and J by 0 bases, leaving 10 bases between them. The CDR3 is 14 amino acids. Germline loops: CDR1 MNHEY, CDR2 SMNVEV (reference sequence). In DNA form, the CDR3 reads TGTGCCAGCGGGGGGAGCTCAACTAATGAAAAACTGTTTTTT. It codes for CASGGSSTNEKLFF.